The entry below gives a single T cell receptor beta chain sequence along with its context. Its antigen is still unknown. Base quality data are lacking; no much larger clone is found one base away. The source of the sample is a study of blood T cell repertoires in COVID-19 (TCRdb year 2020). Concerning the study at large: Samples from collaborators originated in the United States, Italy and Spain and spanned both the acute and convalescent phases of COVID-19. Nearly every sample came with metadata listing a de-identified subject ID, COVID-19 status, age in years and sex. The samples were drawn from the first 160 participants of the ongoing ImmuneRACE study and from under 1,500 subjects provided by 6 global collaborators. The dataset comprised deeply sampled blood TCRbeta repertoires from subjects exposed to, actively infected with, or recovered from COVID-19. The repertoires were released in a freely available public database meant as a resource for research on the immune response to SARS-CoV-2. The prospective study material was composed of cDNA or gDNA derived from T cells, B-cell-depleted T cells, or PBMCs. Where available, HLA class I and class II types were obtained from metadata supplied by the sample provider rather than from assay-based typing. General conclusions and limits of the study: The amount of clinical and demographic metadata varied by source and participant and was provided uncurated.

Trimming accounts for 4 bases at V and 3 bases at J, while the number of junction bases matched to no gene is 10. CDR3 length: 17 amino acids, cysteine to phenylalanine. Only CDR3 DNA is held: 51 bases, read in frame from base 1. CDR1 is given as SGHRS and CDR2 as YFSETQ, both from the germline V gene. TCRbeta CDR3 regions were amplified from genomic DNA by means of the immunoSEQ Assay, a bias-controlled multiplex PCR. The source study handled its data this way. The number of nucleated cells in each sample was estimated from the amplification of reference gene primers within the assay. To quantify the absolute abundance of each unique TCRbeta CDR3 rearrangement, sequence reads were collapsed and filtered. For each sample, productive Simpson clonality was calculated by taking the square root of Simpson's diversity index across productive rearrangements. The immuneACCESS repertoire file appears here via TCRdb, limited to in-frame rearrangements. These files lack a portion of the clones; in checked studies, under half of the deficit traces to unresolved V genes, and the cause of the others is not known. For V, J and clone size, that table is used; D and trimming come from the DNA. This sample lists about 150,000 clones; approximately 88% were detected once. The leading ten clones occupy about 5% of the sample.

Participants in the prospective study were aged 18 to 89 years, lived in approximately 26 United States geographic areas, and enrolled through a virtual design. Cohort assignment in the prospective study relied on participant-reported clinical history from a screening survey and a study questionnaire. Exposed participants had been in contact with someone with a PCR-confirmed or clinician-diagnosed COVID-19 case within 2 weeks of study entry. Mobile phlebotomists in the prospective study collected whole blood, serum and a nasopharyngeal or oropharyngeal swab from every participant. Prospective study participants could optionally give additional blood draws and questionnaires over an approximately two-month period. Before DNA extraction, prospective study blood samples were shipped either frozen or at room temperature.

The chain links TRBV5-1 with TRBJ1-1; 12 bases in the junction line up with TRBD1. The clonotype originates from a man between 65 and 79 years old who had been exposed to COVID-19. What was sequenced was PBMCs or T cells enriched from blood (not recorded which). CDR3 protein: CASSPGQGAFGDTEAFF. The DNA is TGCGCCAGCAGCCCGGGACAGGGGGCTTTCGGAGACACTGAAGCTTTCTTT.